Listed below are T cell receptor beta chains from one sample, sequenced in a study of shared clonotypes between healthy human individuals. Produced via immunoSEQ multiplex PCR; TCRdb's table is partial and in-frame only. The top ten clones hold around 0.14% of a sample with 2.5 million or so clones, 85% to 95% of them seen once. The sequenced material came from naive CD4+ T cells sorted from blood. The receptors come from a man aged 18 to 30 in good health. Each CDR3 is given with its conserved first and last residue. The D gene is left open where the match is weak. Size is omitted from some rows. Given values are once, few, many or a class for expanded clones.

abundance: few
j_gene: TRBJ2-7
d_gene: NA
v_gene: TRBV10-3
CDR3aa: CAISESGGGREQYF
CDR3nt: TGTGCCATCAGTGAGTCGGGGGGCGGTAGGGAGCAGTACTTC

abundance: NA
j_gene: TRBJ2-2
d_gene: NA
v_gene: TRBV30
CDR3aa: CAWSLGGTGELFF
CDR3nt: TGTGCCTGGAGTCTAGGGGGCACCGGGGAGCTGTTTTTT

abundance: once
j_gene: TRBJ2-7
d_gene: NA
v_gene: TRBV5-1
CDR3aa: CASTIPGTYEQYF
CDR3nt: TGCGCCAGCACGATCCCGGGGACCTACGAGCAGTACTTC

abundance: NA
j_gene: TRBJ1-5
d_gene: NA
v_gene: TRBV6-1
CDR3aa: CASRRDGTSNQPQHF
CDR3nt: TGTGCCAGCAGGCGAGACGGGACTAGCAATCAGCCCCAGCATTTT

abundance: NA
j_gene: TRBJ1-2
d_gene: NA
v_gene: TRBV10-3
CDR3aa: CATGHEAPQVYGYTF
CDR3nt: TGTGCCACCGGACACGAGGCCCCCCAAGTCTATGGCTACACCTTC

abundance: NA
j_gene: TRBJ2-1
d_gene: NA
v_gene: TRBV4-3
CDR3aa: CASSQGGNRKSSYNEQFF
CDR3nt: TGCGCCAGCAGCCAAGGGGGGAACAGGAAAAGCTCCTACAATGAGCAGTTCTTC

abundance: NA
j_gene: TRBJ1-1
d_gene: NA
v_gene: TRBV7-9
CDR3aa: CASSSFDRPNTEAFF
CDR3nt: TGTGCCAGCAGCTCCTTTGACAGACCGAACACTGAAGCTTTCTTT

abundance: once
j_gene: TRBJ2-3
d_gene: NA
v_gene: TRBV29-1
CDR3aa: CSVTLGGGPVDTQYF
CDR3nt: TGCAGCGTTACCCTAGGGGGAGGGCCGGTAGATACGCAGTATTTT

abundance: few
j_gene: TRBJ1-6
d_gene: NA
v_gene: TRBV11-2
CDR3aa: CASSVARGIDSPLHF
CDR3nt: TGTGCCAGCAGCGTGGCCAGGGGTATCGATTCACCCCTCCACTTT

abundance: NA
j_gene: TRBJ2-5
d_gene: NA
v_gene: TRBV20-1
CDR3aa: CSARLETQYF
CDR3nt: TGCAGTGCTAGATTGGAGACCCAGTACTTC

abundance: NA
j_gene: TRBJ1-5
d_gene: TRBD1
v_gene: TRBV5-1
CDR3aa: CASSWTGDFNQPQHF
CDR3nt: TGCGCCAGCAGCTGGACAGGGGACTTTAATCAGCCCCAGCATTTT

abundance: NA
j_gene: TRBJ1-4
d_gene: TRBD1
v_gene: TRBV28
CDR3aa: CGRTGIDEKLFF
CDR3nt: TGTGGCAGGACAGGGATTGATGAAAAACTGTTTTTT

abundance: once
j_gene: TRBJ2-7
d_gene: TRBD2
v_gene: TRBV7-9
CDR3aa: CASSLAGGHEQYF
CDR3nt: TGTGCCAGCAGCTTAGCGGGAGGGCACGAGCAGTACTTC

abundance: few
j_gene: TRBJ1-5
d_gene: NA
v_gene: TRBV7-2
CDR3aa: CASSPRDQPQHF
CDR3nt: TGTGCCAGCAGCCCCAGGGATCAGCCCCAGCATTTT

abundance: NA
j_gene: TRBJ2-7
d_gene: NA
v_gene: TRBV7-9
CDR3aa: CASSPGGRLSEQYF
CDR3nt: TGTGCCAGCAGCCCCGGAGGGAGACTCTCCGAGCAGTACTTC

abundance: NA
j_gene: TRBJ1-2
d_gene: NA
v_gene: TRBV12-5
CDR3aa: CASTTTGQSGGYTF
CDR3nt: TGTGCTAGTACTACTACTGGACAAAGTGGTGGCTACACCTTC

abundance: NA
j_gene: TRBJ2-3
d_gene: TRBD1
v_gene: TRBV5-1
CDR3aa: CASSLWTGATDTQYF
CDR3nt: TGCGCCAGCAGCTTGTGGACAGGCGCCACAGATACGCAGTATTTT

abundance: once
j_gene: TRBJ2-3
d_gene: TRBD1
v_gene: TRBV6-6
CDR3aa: CATRDRNTDTQYF
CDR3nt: TGTGCCACCAGGGACAGAAACACAGATACGCAGTATTTT

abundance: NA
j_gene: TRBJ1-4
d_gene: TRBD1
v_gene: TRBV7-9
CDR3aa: CASSRTTGATNEKLFF
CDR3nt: TGTGCCAGCAGCCGTACGACAGGGGCAACTAATGAAAAACTGTTTTTT

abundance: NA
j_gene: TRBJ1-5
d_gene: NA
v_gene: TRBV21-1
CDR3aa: CASSPRGEGWGSNQPQHF
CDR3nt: TGTGCCAGCAGCCCAAGGGGGGAGGGTTGGGGAAGCAATCAGCCCCAGCATTTT

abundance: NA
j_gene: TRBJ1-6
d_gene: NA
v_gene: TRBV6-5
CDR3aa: CASSYTGRGSPLHF
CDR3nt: TGTGCCAGCAGTTACACCGGGAGGGGTTCACCCCTCCACTTT

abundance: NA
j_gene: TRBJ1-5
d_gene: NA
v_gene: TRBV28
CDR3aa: CASGFSNQPQHF
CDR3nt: TGTGCCAGCGGTTTTAGCAATCAGCCCCAGCATTTT

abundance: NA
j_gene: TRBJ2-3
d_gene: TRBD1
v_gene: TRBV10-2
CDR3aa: CASSPSGTGGTDTQYF
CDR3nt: TGCGCCAGCAGTCCTTCCGGGACAGGGGGCACAGATACGCAGTATTTT

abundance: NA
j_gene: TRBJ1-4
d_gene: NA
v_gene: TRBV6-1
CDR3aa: CASSPSGATNEKLFF
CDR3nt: TGTGCCAGCAGTCCCTCGGGGGCAACTAATGAAAAACTGTTTTTT

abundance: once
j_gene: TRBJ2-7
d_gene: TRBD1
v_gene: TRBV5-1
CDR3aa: CASRHSGTGQLEQYF
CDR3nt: TGCGCCAGCAGACACTCCGGGACAGGGCAGCTCGAGCAGTACTTC

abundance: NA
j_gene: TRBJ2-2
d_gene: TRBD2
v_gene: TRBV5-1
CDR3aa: CASSLLAAANTGELFF
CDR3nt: TGCGCCAGCAGCCTACTAGCGGCCGCGAACACCGGGGAGCTGTTTTTT

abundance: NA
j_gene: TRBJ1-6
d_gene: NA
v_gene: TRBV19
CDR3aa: CASSTGGSSYNSPLHF
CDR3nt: TGTGCCAGTAGTACCGGAGGATCCTCCTATAATTCACCCCTCCACTTT

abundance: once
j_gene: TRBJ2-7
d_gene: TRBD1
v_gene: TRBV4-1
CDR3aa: CASSRTGQGFYEQYF
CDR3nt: TGCGCCAGCAGCCGTACGGGACAGGGGTTCTACGAGCAGTACTTC

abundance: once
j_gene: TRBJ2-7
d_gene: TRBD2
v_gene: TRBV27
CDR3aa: CASSSPPPAGALHEQYF
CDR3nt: TGTGCCAGCAGTTCCCCCCCGCCAGCGGGAGCCCTGCACGAGCAGTACTTC

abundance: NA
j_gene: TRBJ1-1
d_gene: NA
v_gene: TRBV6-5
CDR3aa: CASSRRVQVQTEAFF
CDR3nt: TGTGCCAGCAGCCGTCGGGTTCAGGTTCAGACTGAAGCTTTCTTT

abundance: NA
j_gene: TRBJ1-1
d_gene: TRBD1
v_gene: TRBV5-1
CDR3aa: CASSLQGGFTEAFF
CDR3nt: TGCGCCAGCAGCTTACAAGGGGGCTTCACTGAAGCTTTCTTT

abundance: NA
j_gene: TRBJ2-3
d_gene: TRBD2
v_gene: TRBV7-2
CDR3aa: CASSLATSGASTDTQYF
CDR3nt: TGTGCCAGCAGCTTAGCGACTAGCGGGGCAAGCACAGATACGCAGTATTTT

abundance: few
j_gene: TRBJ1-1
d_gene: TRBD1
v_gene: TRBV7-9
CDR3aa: CASSLAVTGMNTEAFF
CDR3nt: TGTGCCAGCAGCTTGGCGGTGACAGGGATGAACACTGAAGCTTTCTTT

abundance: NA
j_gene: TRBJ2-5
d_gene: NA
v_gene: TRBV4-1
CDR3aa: CASSPTYGSKETQYF
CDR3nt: TGCGCCAGCAGCCCAACCTACGGATCCAAAGAGACCCAGTACTTC

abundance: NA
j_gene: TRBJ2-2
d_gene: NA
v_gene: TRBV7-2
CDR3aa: CASCLLALEGTGELFF
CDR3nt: TGTGCCAGCTGCCTACTAGCCCTTGAGGGCACCGGGGAGCTGTTTTTT